This TCR beta chain is from a study of CD8+ T cells in alopecia areata. The CDR3 contains 16 residues. Germline CDR1 reads SGHRS; CDR2 reads YFSETQ. With V trimmed by 0 bases and J by 4 bases, 8 bases remained unmatched. Worth noting for this clone: Other DNA sequences in the sample encode the same CDR3.

RNA extraction and reverse transcription yielded cDNA as sequencing template. Libraries were prepared by immunoSEQ multiplex PCR; TCRdb keeps only in-frame clonotypes and omits some of them. The sample gives about 200,000 clones, roughly three fifths of which show up once; around 5% is in the top ten. The origin of this receptor is a human donor in good health. The chain recombines TRBV5-1 with TRBJ2-5; 8 bases line up with TRBD2. Sequenced sample: CD8+ T cells sorted from blood. CDR3: CASSLGPAGELETQYF. The CDR3 DNA reads as TGCGCCAGCAGCTTGGGGCCAGCGGGGGAGTTAGAGACCCAGTACTTC.